This TCR beta chain was identified in a study of shared clonotypes between healthy human individuals. None of the donors, who were healthy HIV-negative adults, had recently had acute infections or vaccinations. Splitting of CD4+ cells produced CD45RA+ naive and CD45RA-negative memory subsets. With V trimmed by 5 bases and J by 5 bases, 15 bases remained unmatched. Germline CDR1 and CDR2: SGHTA and FQGNSA. The CDR3 totals 18 residues. Researchers divided each subset's genomic DNA evenly across several immunoSEQ plates. The protocol was immunoSEQ multiplex PCR, while the TCRdb copy is restricted to in-frame clones and leaves out a portion. The sample includes 2 million to 3 million clones, 93% of them seen just once.

Sequencing was carried out using naive CD4+ T cells from PBMCs. As to subset: CD45RA+ positively selected. This chain uses TRBV7-2 with TRBJ2-7; TRBD2 agrees at 13 bases. The receptor comes from a man aged 18 to 29 in good health. Some clones in this sample may be carry-over from other donors' samples. This CDR3 is CASSPKLAGGPLVNEQYF. In nucleotides, the CDR3 is TGTGCCAGCAGCCCTAAACTAGCGGGAGGGCCTCTTGTCAACGAGCAGTACTTC.